This T cell receptor (beta chain) was obtained from a study of PD-1 blockade in classical Hodgkin lymphoma. As concerns this clone: Antigen: not known.

Time point noted: cycle 4 day 1 (C4D1), after six to seven weeks of nivolumab. Every patient was affected by relapse after autologous stem cell transplantation, while exposure to brentuximab vedotin was not uniform. Patients' outcomes at their best amounted to complete response, partial response or progressive disease. The CDR3 loop spans 11 amino acids. Germline assignment: CDR1 SQVTM and CDR2 ANQGSEA. Trimming stripped 3 bases from V and 8 bases from J, with 7 bases between. Study results and limitations: Repertoires differed for reasons still undefined, possibly disease activity or prior therapy.

Clones were sequenced by immunoSEQ multiplex PCR, and TCRdb holds only the in-frame ones, with some missing. The sample carries some 58,000 clones, under 95% recorded once. The V call is TRBV29-1, the J call TRBJ2-2; TRBD2 might be the D (5 bases). The TCR sequence derives from a human donor with classical Hodgkin lymphoma. The source material was peripheral blood mononuclear cells (PBMCs), sampled before the fourth cycle of nivolumab. CDR3 coding DNA: TGCAGCGTTGAGAGGGAAGGGGAGCTGTTTTTT. Protein sequence: CSVEREGELFF.